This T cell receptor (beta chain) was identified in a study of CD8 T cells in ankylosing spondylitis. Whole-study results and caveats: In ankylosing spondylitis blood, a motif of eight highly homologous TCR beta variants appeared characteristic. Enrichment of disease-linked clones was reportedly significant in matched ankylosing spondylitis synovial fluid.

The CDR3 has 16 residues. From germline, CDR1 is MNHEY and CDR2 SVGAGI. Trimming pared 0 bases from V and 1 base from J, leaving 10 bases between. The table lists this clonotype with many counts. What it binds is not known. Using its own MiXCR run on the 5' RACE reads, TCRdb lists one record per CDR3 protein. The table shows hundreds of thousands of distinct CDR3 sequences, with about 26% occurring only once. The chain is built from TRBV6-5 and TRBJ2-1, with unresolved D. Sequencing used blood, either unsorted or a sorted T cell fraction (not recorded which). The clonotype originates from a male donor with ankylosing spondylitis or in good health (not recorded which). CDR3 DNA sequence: TGTGCCAGCAGTTACTCGTACCAGCCTTCCTACAATGAGCAGTTCTTC. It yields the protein CASSYSYQPSYNEQFF.